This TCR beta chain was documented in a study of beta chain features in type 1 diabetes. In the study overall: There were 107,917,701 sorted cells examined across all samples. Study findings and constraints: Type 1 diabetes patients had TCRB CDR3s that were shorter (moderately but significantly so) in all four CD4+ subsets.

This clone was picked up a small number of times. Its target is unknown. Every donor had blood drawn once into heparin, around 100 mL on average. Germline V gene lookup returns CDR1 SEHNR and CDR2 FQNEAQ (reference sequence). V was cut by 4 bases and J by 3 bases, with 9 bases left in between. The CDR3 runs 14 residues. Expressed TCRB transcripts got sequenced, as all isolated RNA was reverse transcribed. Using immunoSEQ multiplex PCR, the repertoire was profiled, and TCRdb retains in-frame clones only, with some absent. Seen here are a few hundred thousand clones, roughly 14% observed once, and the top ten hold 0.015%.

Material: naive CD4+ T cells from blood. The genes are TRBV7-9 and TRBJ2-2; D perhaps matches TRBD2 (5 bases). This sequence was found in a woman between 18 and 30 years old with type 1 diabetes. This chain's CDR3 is CASSYPRDTGELFF. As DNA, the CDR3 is TGTGCCAGCAGCTACCCGAGGGACACCGGGGAGCTGTTTTTT.